This T cell receptor (beta chain) was recovered during a study of blood T cell repertoires in COVID-19. Looking at the study overall: Material from acute and convalescent COVID-19 was sourced from the United States, Italy and Spain.

The CDR3 loop spans 16 amino acids. In germline, CDR1 is MDHEN, CDR2 SYDVKM. With V trimmed by 2 bases and J by 6 bases, 5 bases remained unmatched. The study drew participants aged about 18 to 95 years from some 24 US areas. Cohort assignment relied on participant-reported clinical history. Repertoires were generated with immunoSEQ multiplex PCR, while TCRdb's copy carries only in-frame clones and drops some. The table lists 150,000 to 200,000 clones, approximately 92% of them singletons. The sample was PBMCs or T cells enriched from blood (not recorded which). The chain has TRBV28 and TRBJ1-6; TRBD1 aligns across 9 bases. This TCR was recovered from a woman aged 40 to 55 with acute COVID-19. The CDR3 loop is CASSLGDRVGNSPLHF. The CDR3 DNA follows: TGTGCCAGCAGTTTAGGGGACAGGGTTGGTAATTCACCCCTCCACTTT.